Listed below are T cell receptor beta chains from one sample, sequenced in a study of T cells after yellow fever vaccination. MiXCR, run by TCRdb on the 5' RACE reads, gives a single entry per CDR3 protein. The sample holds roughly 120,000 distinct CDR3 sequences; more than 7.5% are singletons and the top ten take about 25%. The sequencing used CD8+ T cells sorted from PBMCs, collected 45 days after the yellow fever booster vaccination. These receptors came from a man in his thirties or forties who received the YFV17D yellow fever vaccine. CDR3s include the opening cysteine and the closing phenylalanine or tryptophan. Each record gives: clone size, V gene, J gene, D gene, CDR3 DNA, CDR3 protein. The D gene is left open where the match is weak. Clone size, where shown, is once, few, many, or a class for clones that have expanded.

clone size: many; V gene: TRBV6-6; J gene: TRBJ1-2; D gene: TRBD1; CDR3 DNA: TGTGCCAGCAGTTCGGACAGGGGGTATGGCTACACCTTC; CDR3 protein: CASSSDRGYGYTF
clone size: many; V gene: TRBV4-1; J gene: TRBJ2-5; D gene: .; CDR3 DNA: TGCGCCAGCAGCCAAGGGGACTACCAAGAGACCCAGTACTTC; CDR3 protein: CASSQGDYQETQYF
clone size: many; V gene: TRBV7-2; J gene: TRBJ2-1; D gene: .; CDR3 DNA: TGTGCCAGCAGCTTAGACCCCTACAATGAGCAGTTCTTC; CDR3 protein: CASSLDPYNEQFF
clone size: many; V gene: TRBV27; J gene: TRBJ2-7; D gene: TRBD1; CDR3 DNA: TGTGCCAGCAGACAGGGGGCCGAGCAGTACTTC; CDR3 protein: CASRQGAEQYF
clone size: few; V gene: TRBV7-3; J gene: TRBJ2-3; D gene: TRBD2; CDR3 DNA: TGTGCCAGCAGCTTCCTAGCGGAGGGCACAGATACGCAGTATTTT; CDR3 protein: CASSFLAEGTDTQYF
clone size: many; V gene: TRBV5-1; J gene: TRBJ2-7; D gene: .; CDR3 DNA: TGCGCCAGCAGCTTGGAGGTACATTTAAACTACGAGCAGTACTTC; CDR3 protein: CASSLEVHLNYEQYF
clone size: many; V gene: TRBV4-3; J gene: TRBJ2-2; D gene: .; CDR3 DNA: TGCGCCAGCAGCCAAGTAAGCGGGGAGCTGTTTTTT; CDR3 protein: CASSQVSGELFF
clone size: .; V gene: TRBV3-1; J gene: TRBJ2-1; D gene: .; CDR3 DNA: TGTGCCAGCAGCCACCTCGCTGAGCAGTTCTTC; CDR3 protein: CASSHLAEQFF
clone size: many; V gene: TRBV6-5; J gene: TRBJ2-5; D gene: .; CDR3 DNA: TGTGCCAGCAGTTACTCCGGCGGGTTAGAGACCCAGTACTTC; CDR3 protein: CASSYSGGLETQYF
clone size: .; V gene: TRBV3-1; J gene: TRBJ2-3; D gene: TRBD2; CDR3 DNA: TGTGCCAGCAGCCAAGGAATCCTAGCGGTCCTCGGGAGGGCAGATACGCAGTATTTT; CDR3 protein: CASSQGILAVLGRADTQYF
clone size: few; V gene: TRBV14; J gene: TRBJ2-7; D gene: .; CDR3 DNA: TGTGCCAGCAGCCAAGATCTTCAGGGGGGGAATCCAAGCTACGAGCAGTACTTC; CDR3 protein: CASSQDLQGGNPSYEQYF
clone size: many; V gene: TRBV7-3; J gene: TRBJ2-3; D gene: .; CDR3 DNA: TGTGCCAGCAGCCCTGAGACAGGAAGGGCAGATACGCAGTATTTT; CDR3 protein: CASSPETGRADTQYF
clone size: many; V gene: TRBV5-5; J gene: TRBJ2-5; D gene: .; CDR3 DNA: TGTGCCAGCAGAGGGCTTGGCCCCGAGACCCAGTACTTC; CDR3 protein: CASRGLGPETQYF
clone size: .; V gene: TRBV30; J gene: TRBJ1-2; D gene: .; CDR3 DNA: TGTGCCTGGCCCCCCCGGTCTTCCTGGGGCTATGGCTACACCTTC; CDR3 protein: CAWPPRSSWGYGYTF
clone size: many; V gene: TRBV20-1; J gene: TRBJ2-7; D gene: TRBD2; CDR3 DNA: TGCAGTGCTAGCCTAGCGGGAGTAGGTGGCGAGCAGTACTTC; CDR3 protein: CSASLAGVGGEQYF
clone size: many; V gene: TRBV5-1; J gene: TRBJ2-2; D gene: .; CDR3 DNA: TGCGCCAGCAGCTTATTCGGGACATCCGGGGAGCTGTTTTTT; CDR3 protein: CASSLFGTSGELFF
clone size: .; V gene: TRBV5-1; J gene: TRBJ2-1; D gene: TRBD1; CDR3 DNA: TGCGCCAGCAGCTTGGGGGACAGGGTACACTATGAGCAGTTCTTC; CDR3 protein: CASSLGDRVHYEQFF
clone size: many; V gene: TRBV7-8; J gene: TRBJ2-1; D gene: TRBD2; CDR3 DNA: TGTGCCAGCAGCTTCAACCCGGCTAGCGGGAGGGCCCATCAGTTCTTC; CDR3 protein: CASSFNPASGRAHQFF